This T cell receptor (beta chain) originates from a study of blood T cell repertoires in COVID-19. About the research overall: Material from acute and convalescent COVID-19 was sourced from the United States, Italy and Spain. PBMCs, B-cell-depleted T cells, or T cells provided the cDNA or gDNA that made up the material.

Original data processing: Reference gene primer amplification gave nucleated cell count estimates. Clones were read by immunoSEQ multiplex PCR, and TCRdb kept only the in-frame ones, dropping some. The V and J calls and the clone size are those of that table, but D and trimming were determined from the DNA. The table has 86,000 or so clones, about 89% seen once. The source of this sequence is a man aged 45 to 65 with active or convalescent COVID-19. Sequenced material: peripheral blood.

The CDR3 protein is CASSPTNRGITNEKLFF. The CDR3, as DNA: TGTGCCAGCAGTCCCACGAATAGGGGGATTACTAATGAAAAACTGTTTTTT. The chain is built from TRBV6-6 and TRBJ1-4; perhaps TRBD1 as D (6 bases). The CDR3 length is 17 residues. Deletions cut 5 bases from V and 2 bases from J, with 18 bases between. CDR1 and CDR2 from the germline V gene are MNHNY and SVGAGI (reference sequence).